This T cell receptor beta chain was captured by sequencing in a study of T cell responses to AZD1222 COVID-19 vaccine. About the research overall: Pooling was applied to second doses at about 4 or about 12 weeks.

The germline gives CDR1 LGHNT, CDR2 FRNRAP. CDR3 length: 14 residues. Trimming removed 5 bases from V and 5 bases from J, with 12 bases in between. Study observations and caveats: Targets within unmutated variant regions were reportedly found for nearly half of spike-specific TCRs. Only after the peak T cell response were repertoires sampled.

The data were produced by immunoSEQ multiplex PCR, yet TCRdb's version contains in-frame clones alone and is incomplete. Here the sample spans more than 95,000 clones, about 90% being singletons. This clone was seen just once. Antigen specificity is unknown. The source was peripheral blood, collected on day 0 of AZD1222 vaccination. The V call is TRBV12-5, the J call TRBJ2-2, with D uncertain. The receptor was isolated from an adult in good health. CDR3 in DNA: TGTGCTAGTGGTCTGAGACCGGAGACCGGGGAGCTGTTTTTT. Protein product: CASGLRPETGELFF. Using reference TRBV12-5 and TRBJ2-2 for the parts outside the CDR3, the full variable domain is DARVTQTPRHKVTEMGQEVTMRCQPILGHNTVFWYRQTMMQGLELLAYFRNRAPLDDSGMPKDRFSAEMPDATLATLKIQPSEPRDSAVYFCASGLRPETGELFFGEGSRLTVL.